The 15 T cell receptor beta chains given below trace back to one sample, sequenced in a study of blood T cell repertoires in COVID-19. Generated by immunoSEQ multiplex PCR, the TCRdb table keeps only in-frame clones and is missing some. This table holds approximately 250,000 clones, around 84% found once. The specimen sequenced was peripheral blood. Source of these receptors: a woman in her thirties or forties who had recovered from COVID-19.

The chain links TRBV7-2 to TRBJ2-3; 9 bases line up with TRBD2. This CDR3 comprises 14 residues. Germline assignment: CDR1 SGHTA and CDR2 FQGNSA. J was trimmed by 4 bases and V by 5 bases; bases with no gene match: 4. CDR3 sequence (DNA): TGTGCCAGCAGCGCACTAGCGGGCTCAGATACGCAGTATTTT. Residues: CASSALAGSDTQYF.

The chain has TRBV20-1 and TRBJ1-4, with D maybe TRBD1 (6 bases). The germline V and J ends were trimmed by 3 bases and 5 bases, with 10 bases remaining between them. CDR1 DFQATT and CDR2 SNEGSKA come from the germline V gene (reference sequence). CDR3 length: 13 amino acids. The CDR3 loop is CSASGQGNEKLFF. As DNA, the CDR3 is TGCAGTGCTAGTGGCCAGGGGAATGAAAAACTGTTTTTT.

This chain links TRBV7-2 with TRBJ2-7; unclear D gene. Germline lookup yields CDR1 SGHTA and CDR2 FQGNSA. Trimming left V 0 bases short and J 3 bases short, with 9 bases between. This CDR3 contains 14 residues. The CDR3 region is CASSLAGRNYEQYF. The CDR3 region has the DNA TGTGCCAGCAGCTTAGCGGGCAGAAACTACGAGCAGTACTTC.

The CDR3 nucleotides are TGTGCCAGCAGCTTGTTGGGGGCCACTCAGCCCCAGCATTTT. This gives the protein CASSLLGATQPQHF. The rearrangement joins TRBV7-2 to TRBJ1-5; D may be TRBD1 (6 bases). The CDR3 runs 14 residues. Trimming pared 3 bases from V and 6 bases from J, leaving 12 bases between. CDR1 and CDR2 (germline): SGHTA, FQGNSA.

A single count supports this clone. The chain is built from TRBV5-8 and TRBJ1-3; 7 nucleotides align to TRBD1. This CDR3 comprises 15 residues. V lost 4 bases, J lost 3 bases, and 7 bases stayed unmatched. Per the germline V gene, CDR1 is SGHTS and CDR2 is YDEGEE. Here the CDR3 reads CASSVDREVGNTIYF. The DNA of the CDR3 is TGTGCCAGCAGCGTTGACAGGGAAGTTGGAAACACCATATATTTT.

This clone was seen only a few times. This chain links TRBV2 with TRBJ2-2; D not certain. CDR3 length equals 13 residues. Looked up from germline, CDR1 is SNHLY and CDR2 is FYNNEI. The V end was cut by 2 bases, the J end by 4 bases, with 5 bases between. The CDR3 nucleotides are TGTGCCAGCAGTGAACGGAGCACCGGGGAGCTGTTTTTT. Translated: CASSERSTGELFF.

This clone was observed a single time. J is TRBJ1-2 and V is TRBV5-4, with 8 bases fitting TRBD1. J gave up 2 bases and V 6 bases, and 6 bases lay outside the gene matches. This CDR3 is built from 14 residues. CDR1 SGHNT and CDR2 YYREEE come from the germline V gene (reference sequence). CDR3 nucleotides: TGTGCCAGCACCAATTGGACAGGGAACTATGGCTACACCTTC. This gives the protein CASTNWTGNYGYTF.

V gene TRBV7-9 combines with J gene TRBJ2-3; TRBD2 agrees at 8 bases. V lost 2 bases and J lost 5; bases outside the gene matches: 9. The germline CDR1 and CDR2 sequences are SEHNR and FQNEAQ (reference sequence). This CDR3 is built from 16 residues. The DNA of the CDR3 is TGTGCCAGCAGCTTAACGACGGGGGGGCTCAGAGATACGCAGTATTTT. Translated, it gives CASSLTTGGLRDTQYF.

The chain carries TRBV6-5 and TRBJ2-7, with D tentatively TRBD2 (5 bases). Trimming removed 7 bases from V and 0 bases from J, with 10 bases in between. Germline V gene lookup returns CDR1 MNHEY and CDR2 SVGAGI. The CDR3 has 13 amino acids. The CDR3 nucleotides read TGTGCCAGCAAGTTAGGGAGCTCCTACGAGCAGTACTTC. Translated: CASKLGSSYEQYF.

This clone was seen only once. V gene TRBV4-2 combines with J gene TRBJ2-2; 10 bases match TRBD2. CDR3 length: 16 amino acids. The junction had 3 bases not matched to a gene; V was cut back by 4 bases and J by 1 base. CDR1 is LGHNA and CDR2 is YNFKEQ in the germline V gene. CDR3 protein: CASSLQRGGNTGELFF. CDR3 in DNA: TGTGCCAGCAGCCTACAGCGGGGGGGGAACACCGGGGAGCTGTTTTTT.

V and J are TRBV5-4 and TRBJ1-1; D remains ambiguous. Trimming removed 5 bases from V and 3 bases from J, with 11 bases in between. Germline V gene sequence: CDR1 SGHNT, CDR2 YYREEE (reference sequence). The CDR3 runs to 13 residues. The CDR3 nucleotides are TGTGCCAGCAGTCCCGGGTGGGACACTGAAGCTTTCTTT. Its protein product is CASSPGWDTEAFF. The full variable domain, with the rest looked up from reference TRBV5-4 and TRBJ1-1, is ETGVTQSPTHLIKTRGQQVTLRCSSQSGHNTVSWYQQALGQGPQFIFQYYREEENGRGNFPPRFSGLQFPNYSSELNVNALELDDSALYLCASSPGWDTEAFFGQGTRLTVV.

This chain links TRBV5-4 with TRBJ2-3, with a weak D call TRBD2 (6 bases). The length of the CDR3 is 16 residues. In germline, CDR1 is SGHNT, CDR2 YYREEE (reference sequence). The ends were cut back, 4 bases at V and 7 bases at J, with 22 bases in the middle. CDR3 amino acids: CASSGRAGLRSHTQYF. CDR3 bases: TGTGCCAGCAGCGGACGGGCGGGGCTCCGATCTCATACGCAGTATTTT.

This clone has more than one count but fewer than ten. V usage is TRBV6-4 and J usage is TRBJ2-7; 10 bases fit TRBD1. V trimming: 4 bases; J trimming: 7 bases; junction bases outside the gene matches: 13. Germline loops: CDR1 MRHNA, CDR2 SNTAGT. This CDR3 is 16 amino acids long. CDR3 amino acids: CASSAPGTGDLEEQYF. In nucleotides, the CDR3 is TGTGCCAGCAGTGCCCCTGGGACAGGGGATTTGGAAGAGCAGTACTTC.

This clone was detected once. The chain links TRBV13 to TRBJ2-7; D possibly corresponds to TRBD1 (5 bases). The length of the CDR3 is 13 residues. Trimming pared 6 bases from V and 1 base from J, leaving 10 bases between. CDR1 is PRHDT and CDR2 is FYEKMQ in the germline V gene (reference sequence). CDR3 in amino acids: CASRGLGSYEQYF. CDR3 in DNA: TGTGCCAGCAGGGGGCTTGGTTCCTACGAGCAGTACTTC.

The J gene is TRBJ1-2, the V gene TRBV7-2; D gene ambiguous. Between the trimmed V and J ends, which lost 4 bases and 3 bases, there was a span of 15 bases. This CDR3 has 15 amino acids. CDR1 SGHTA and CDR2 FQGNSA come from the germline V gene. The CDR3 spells CASSSGPYFHYGYTF. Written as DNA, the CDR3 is TGTGCCAGCAGCTCTGGGCCTTACTTTCACTATGGCTACACCTTC. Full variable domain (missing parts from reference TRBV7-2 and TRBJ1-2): GAGVSQSPSNKVTEKGKDVELRCDPISGHTALYWYRQSLGQGLEFLIYFQGNSAPDKSGLPSDRFSAERTGGSVSTLTIQRTQQEDSAVYLCASSSGPYFHYGYTFGSGTRLTVV.